This T cell receptor beta chain was obtained from a study of blood T cell repertoires in COVID-19. This clone has a single count. The germline CDR1 and CDR2 sequences are LNHDA and SQIVND (reference sequence). CDR3 length: 14 residues. With 4 bases removed from V and 6 bases from J, the gap between germline ends came to 12 bases. Generated by immunoSEQ multiplex PCR, the TCRdb table keeps only in-frame clones and is missing some. The table lists about 220,000 clones, approximately 84% of them singletons, with 2.9% in the top ten. V usage is TRBV19 and J usage is TRBJ1-4; D is possibly TRBD1 (6 bases). The receptor's source is a man aged 50-59 years who had recovered from COVID-19. The specimen was peripheral blood. The CDR3 DNA reads as TGTGCCAGTAGTAGCAGGGGAGAGGATGAAAAACTGTTTTTT. Translating gives CASSSRGEDEKLFF.